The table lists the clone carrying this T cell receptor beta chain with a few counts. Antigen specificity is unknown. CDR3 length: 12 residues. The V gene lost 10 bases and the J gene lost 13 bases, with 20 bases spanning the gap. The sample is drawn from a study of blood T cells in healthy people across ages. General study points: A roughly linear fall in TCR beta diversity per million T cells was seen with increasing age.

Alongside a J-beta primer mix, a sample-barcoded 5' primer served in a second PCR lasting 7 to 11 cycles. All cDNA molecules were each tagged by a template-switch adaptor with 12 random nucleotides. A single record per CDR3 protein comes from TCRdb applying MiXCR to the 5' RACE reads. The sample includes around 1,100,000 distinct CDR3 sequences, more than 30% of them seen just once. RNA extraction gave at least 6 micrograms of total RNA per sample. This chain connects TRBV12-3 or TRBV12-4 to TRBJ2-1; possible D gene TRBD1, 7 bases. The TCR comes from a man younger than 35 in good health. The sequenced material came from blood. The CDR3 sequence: CATLDGGGPQFF. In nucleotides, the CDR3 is TGTGCCACCCTCGACGGAGGGGGCCCTCAGTTCTTC.